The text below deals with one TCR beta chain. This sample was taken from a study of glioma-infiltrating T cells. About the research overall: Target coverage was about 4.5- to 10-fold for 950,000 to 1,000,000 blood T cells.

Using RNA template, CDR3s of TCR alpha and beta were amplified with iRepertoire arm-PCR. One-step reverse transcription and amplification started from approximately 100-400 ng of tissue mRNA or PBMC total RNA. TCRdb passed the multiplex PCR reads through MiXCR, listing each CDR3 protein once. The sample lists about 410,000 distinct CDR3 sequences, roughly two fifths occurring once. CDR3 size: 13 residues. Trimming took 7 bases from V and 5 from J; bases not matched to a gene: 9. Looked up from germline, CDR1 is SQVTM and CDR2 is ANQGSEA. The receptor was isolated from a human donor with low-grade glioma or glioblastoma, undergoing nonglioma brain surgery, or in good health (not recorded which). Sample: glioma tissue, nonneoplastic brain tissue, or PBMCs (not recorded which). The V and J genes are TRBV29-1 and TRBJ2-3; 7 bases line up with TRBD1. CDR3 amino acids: CSGSRGKRDTQYF. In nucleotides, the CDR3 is TGCAGCGGATCCAGGGGGAAAAGAGATACGCAGTATTTT.